This T cell receptor (beta chain) was captured in a study of molecular identifiers for immune sequencing clone quantification. This clonotype was counted once. Its specificity is unknown. One base away lies a much larger clone, so this may be a sequencing read error. TCRdb recomputed calls from the PCR reads with MiXCR, one row per CDR3 protein. In the table there are about 320,000 distinct CDR3 sequences, under 25% of which are singletons. General study results and limits: The sizes of highly expanded clones could be underestimated when identical TCR molecules share a barcode. Clones exceeding 20 RNA copies carried over 99% of effector molecules but under 1% of naive-cell molecules.

As CD8+CD4-CCR7+CD45RA+ cells, naive CD8 T cells were sorted. Germline CDR1 reads MNHNY; CDR2 reads SVGAGI (reference sequence). This CDR3 has 15 residues. This TCR came from a human donor in good health. Some libraries in this study had Jurkat cell RNA spiked in. V usage is TRBV6-6 and J usage is TRBJ2-1; 8 nucleotides match TRBD1. Material for sequencing was naive CD8+ T cells from blood, with Jurkat cell RNA spiked in. Described subset: FACS-sorted CD8+CD4-CCR7+CD45RA+ naive T cells. The CDR3 region is CASSYPQGAYNERFF. CDR3 DNA: TGTGCCAGCAGTTATCCTCAGGGGGCCTACAATGAGCGGTTCTTC.